This passage covers 17 T cell receptor beta chains from one sample sequenced in a study of T cells in Graves' hyperthyroidism and ophthalmopathy. Amplified regions were TCR beta CDR3 sequences from RNA transcripts. When the TCR CDR3 underwent first-round RT-PCR, the HTBI primer set was used. Each CDR3 protein gets one entry after TCRdb re-called the multiplex PCR reads with MiXCR. The table lists approximately 610,000 distinct CDR3 sequences, 14% to 15% of them singletons. Specimen: blood. These receptor sequences come from a woman in her 40s with Graves' ophthalmopathy.

The table lists this clonotype with many counts. This chain connects TRBV9 to TRBJ2-2, with unresolved D. The germline V gene encodes CDR1 SGDLS and CDR2 YYNGEE. The CDR3 has 14 amino acids. V was pared by 0 bases and J by 7 bases, with 10 bases between. The CDR3 region has the DNA TGTGCCAGCAGCGTAGAACAGCGAGGCGGGGAGCTGTTTTTT. It codes for CASSVEQRGGELFF.

This clonotype was counted many times. V and J are TRBV12-3 or TRBV12-4 and TRBJ1-5; D unclear. V was clipped by 6 bases and J by 0 bases, with 12 bases between them. This CDR3 is built from 15 residues. CDR3: CASSLGSHSNQPQHF. The CDR3, as DNA: TGTGCCAGCAGCCTAGGGAGCCATAGCAATCAGCCCCAGCATTTT.

The genes are TRBV5-1 and TRBJ2-7; unclear D gene. The CDR3 loop spans 15 amino acids. V lost 2 bases, J lost 5 bases, and 17 bases lay in between. Looked up from germline, CDR1 is SGHRS and CDR2 is YFSETQ. The CDR3 here is CASSFEVGFYHEQYF. Written as DNA, the CDR3 is TGCGCCAGCAGCTTCGAGGTAGGGTTTTATCACGAGCAGTACTTC.

This clonotype was seen repeatedly, ten times or more. Here the CDR3 DNA reads TGCGCCAGCAGCTTGGGGGGCAGGACAGGGAGCTACGAGCAGTACTTC. This gives the protein CASSLGGRTGSYEQYF. The V gene is TRBV5-1, the J gene TRBJ2-7; the match to TRBD1 covers 8 bases. The CDR3 is made up of 16 amino acids. Germline CDR1 and CDR2: SGHRS and YFSETQ. V gave up 0 bases and J gave up 3 bases; unmatched junction bases: 8.

This clonotype was observed at least ten times. V gene TRBV19 combines with J gene TRBJ2-6; 7 nucleotides agree with TRBD1. The CDR3 runs to 17 residues. CDR1 is LNHDA and CDR2 is SQIVND in the germline V gene (reference sequence). Trimming removed 2 bases from V and 0 bases from J; junction bases left unmatched: 4. CDR3 in amino acids: CASSIWTGDSGANVLTF. CDR3 nucleotide sequence: TGTGCCAGTAGTATATGGACAGGTGACTCTGGGGCCAACGTCCTGACTTTC.

This clonotype was seen repeatedly, ten times or more. This chain links TRBV5-1 with TRBJ1-1; D ambiguous. Germline V gene sequence: CDR1 SGHRS, CDR2 YFSETQ. V lost 1 base and J lost 0, with 16 bases in between. The CDR3 totals 17 residues. CDR3 sequence (DNA): TGCGCCAGCAGCTTGTGGGTTCTCTCTTCCATGAACACTGAAGCTTTCTTT. Translating it yields CASSLWVLSSMNTEAFF.

This clonotype was picked up many times. A clone one base away is much larger, so this may be a read error. The chain links TRBV28 to TRBJ2-7; D is perhaps TRBD1 (6 bases). V was pared by 6 bases and J by 3 bases, with 9 bases between. Germline CDR1 MDHEN, CDR2 SYDVKM. The CDR3 is made up of 12 amino acids. The CDR3 region has the DNA TGTGCCAGCAGGCTACAGGGCTACGAGCAGTACTTC. This codes for CASRLQGYEQYF.

The chain joins TRBV10-3 to TRBJ2-7; 13 nucleotides line up with TRBD2. The CDR3 totals 14 residues. J gave up 2 bases and V 8 bases, and 3 bases lay outside the gene matches. Germline V gives CDR1 ENHRY, CDR2 SYGVKD. For the CDR3, the DNA is TGTGCCATCGCGACTAGCGGGGGGACCTACGAGCAGTACTTC. The encoded protein is CAIATSGGTYEQYF.

This clonotype was seen only a few times. The chain carries TRBV11-2 and TRBJ2-7; D may be TRBD1 (6 bases). Germline V gives CDR1 SGHAT, CDR2 FQNNGV. Trimming shortened V by 7 bases and J by 3 bases, and 22 bases separated the two germline ends. This CDR3 region has 16 residues. The CDR3 reads CASTLRGGQSNYEQYF. CDR3 in DNA: TGTGCCAGCACCTTGAGGGGTGGACAGTCAAACTACGAGCAGTACTTC.

This clonotype was seen repeatedly, ten times or more. The rearrangement links TRBV25-1 to TRBJ2-5; the D gene is possibly TRBD1 (5 bases). Germline CDR1 and CDR2: MGHDK and SYGVNS. Trimming took off 0 bases at V and 5 bases at J, with 16 bases between the two ends. The CDR3 contains 16 residues. CDR3 in amino acids: CASSEYVSARAETQYF. The CDR3 region has the DNA TGTGCCAGCAGTGAATACGTCTCCGCCAGGGCGGAGACCCAGTACTTC.

This clonotype was detected ten times or more. V and J are TRBV7-2 and TRBJ1-1; D uncertain. The CDR3 is 14 residues long. Deletions cut 3 bases from V and 5 bases from J, with 13 bases between. Germline V CDR1 and CDR2: SGHTA, FQGNSA. In nucleotides, the CDR3 is TGTGCCAGCAGCTTTTCCCCGGTTGGAACTGAAGCTTTCTTT. Protein sequence: CASSFSPVGTEAFF.

This clonotype was recorded many times. The chain uses TRBV7-2 and TRBJ2-5; 8 nucleotides line up with TRBD2. The CDR3 runs to 17 residues. From germline, CDR1 is SGHTA and CDR2 FQGNSA. Unmatched junction bases numbered 15, after V lost 4 bases and J lost 5 bases. CDR3 DNA: TGTGCCAGCAGCTCCGCTGGGGTAGCGGGGTTCGGGGAGACCCAGTACTTC. Translating gives CASSSAGVAGFGETQYF.

Many counts were recorded for this clonotype. V is TRBV12-3 or TRBV12-4 and J is TRBJ2-5; D is possibly TRBD1 (5 bases). The CDR3 has 14 amino acids. Trimming took 3 bases from V and 1 from J, leaving 9 bases between them. The CDR3 DNA reads TGTGCCAGCAGTTTTGAAGACAGCCAAGAGACCCAGTACTTC. This sequence encodes CASSFEDSQETQYF.

A word on this clonotype: A clone one base away is much larger, so this may be a read error. The chain combines TRBV15 with TRBJ1-1; D remains ambiguous. This CDR3 comprises 14 residues. Germline assignment: CDR1 LNHNV and CDR2 YYDKDF (reference sequence). V was trimmed by 1 base and J by 2 bases, leaving 8 bases between them. The DNA for the CDR3 is TGTGCCACCAGCAGAGCACTCATAAACACTGAAGCTTTCTTT. It is translated as CATSRALINTEAFF.

The genes are TRBV19 and TRBJ1-1; the D is unclear. This CDR3 spans 14 amino acids. Trimming removed 7 bases at V and 3 bases at J, with 15 bases between. Germline V gives CDR1 LNHDA, CDR2 SQIVND (reference sequence). The CDR3 bases are TGTGCCAGTAAGGAGACAAACACACACACTGAAGCTTTCTTT. As protein: CASKETNTHTEAFF.

This clonotype was observed many times. The chain couples TRBV20-1 to TRBJ1-2; TRBD1 matches 8 bases. Trimming took 3 bases from V and 4 from J; bases not matched to a gene: 1. The CDR3 consists of 12 residues. Germline V gives CDR1 DFQATT, CDR2 SNEGSKA (reference sequence). The CDR3: CSASQGAYGYTF. CDR3 coding DNA: TGCAGTGCTAGTCAGGGGGCCTATGGCTACACCTTC.

This sequence joins TRBV3-1 and TRBJ2-5; 12 nucleotides match TRBD1. Germline CDR1 LGHDT, CDR2 YNNKEL (reference sequence). CDR3 length equals 18 residues. After removal of 3 bases from V and 5 bases from J, the junction contained 13 bases not matched to a gene. DNA of the CDR3: TGTGCCAGCAGCCAGCTAGAATACGGGACAGGGGGCGCGGAGACCCAGTACTTC. Translated, it gives CASSQLEYGTGGAETQYF.